The entry that follows covers one T cell receptor beta chain sequence. Its antigen is currently unknown. The sample originates from a study of cytomegalovirus exposure and HLA in healthy donors. Study at large: The Caucasian-associated ancestry cluster held roughly 80% of over 350 genotyped donors.

Primers included in the PCR were 60 Vbeta and 13 Jbeta primers. Clones were read by immunoSEQ multiplex PCR, and TCRdb kept only the in-frame ones, dropping some. The data contain about 190,000 clones, more than 85% of them singletons. The CDR3 has 15 residues. Looked up from germline, CDR1 is SGHTA and CDR2 is FQGNSA. The J segment lost 3 bases and the V segment lost 4 bases, leaving 4 bases of the junction unmatched. Points from the study as a whole: HLA allele associations emerged for 16,951 TCR beta sequences in a later analysis, at 0.05 false discovery rate.

The chain uses TRBV7-2 and TRBJ2-7, with 12 bases matching TRBD2. The clonotype comes from a woman younger than 35 in good health and CMV-seronegative. The material sequenced was PBMCs. DNA of the CDR3: TGTGCCAGCAGCTCCCTAGCGGGAGGGGTCTACGAGCAGTACTTC. Translation gives CASSSLAGGVYEQYF.